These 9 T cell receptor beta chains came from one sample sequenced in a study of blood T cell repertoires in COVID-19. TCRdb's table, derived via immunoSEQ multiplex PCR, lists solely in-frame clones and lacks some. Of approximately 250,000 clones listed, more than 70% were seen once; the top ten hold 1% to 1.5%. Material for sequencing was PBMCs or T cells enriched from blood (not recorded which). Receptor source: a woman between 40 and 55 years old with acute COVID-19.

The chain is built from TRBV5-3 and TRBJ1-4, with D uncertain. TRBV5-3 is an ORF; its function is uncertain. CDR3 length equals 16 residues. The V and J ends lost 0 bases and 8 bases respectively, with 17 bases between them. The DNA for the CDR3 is TGTGCCAGAAGCTTGGGGTGTGGGGAGTTTAAGGAAAAACTGTTTTTT. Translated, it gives CARSLGCGEFKEKLFF.

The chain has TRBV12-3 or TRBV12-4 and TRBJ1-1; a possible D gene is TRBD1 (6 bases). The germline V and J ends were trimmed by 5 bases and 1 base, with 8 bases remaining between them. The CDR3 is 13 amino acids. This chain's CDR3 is CASSRQANTEAFF. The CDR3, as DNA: TGTGCCAGCAGTCGACAGGCGAACACTGAAGCTTTCTTT.

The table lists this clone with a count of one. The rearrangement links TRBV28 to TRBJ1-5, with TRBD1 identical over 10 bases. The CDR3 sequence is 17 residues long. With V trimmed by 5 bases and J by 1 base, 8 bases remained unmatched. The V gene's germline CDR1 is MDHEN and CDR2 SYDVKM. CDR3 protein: CASSGVGQGESNQPQHF. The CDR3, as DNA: TGTGCCAGCAGTGGGGTCGGACAGGGGGAAAGCAATCAGCCCCAGCATTTT. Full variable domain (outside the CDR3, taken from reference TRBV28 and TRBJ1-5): DVKVTQSSRYLVKRTGEKVFLECVQDMDHENMFWYRQDPGLGLRLIYFSYDVKMKEKGDIPEGYSVSREKKERFSLILESASTNQTSMYLCASSGVGQGESNQPQHFGDGTRLSIL.

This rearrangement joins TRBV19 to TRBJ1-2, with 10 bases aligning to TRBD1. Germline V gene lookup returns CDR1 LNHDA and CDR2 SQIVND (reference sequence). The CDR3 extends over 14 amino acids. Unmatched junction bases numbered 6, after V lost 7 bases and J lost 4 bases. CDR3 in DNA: TGTGCCAGTACCCCGTGGGACAGGGGCTATGGCTACACCTTC. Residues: CASTPWDRGYGYTF.

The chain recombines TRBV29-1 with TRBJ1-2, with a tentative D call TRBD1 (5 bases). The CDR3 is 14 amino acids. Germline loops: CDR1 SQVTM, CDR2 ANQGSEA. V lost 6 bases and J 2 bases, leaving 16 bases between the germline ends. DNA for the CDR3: TGCAGCGTGGGGAGGAGGGGAAAAAACTATGGCTACACCTTC. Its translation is CSVGRRGKNYGYTF.

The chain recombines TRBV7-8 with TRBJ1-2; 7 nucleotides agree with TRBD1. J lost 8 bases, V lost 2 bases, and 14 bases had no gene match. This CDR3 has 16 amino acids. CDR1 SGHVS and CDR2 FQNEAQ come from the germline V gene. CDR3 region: CASSLSQQGSDRGYTF. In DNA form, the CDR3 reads TGTGCCAGCAGCTTAAGCCAACAGGGGTCAGATCGGGGCTACACCTTC.

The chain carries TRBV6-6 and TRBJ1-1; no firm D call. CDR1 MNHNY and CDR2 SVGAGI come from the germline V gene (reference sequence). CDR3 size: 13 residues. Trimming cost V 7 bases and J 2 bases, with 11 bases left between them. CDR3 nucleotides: TGTGCCAGCACTACGAGGGCTAACACTGAAGCTTTCTTT. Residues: CASTTRANTEAFF.

The CDR3 DNA is TGTGCCAGCTCACCGACTTCCGGGACAGGGGGCAATGAGCAGTTCTTC. Its protein product is CASSPTSGTGGNEQFF. The V gene is TRBV18, the J gene TRBJ2-1; 11 positions match TRBD1. V shed 3 bases, J shed 6 bases, and the junction held 7 bases outside the gene matches. Germline-derived CDR1 and CDR2 are KGHSH and LQKENI. The CDR3 consists of 16 residues.

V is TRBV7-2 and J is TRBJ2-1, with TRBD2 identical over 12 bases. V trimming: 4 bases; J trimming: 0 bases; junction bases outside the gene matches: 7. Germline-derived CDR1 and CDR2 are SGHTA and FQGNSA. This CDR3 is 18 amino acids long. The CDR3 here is CASSSLAGGHSSYNEQFF. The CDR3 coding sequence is TGTGCCAGCAGCTCACTAGCGGGAGGACACAGCTCCTACAATGAGCAGTTCTTC.